This T cell receptor (beta chain) was recorded in a study of T cell responses to AZD1222 COVID-19 vaccine. Study-wide context: Second-dose intervals of approximately 4 or approximately 12 weeks were pooled. The study's findings and limits: Mostly white British, mostly female donors; authors suggested clonal diversity may be underestimated. Two doses of AZD1222 preceded a rise in Spike-specific TCR breadth and depth.

Assay: immunoSEQ multiplex PCR; the TCRdb copy retains only in-frame clones and omits some. The sample lists 130,000 or so clones, over 85% occurring once. V shed 4 bases and J 2 bases; nucleotides not matched to a gene: 5. Germline values: CDR1 LNHDA, CDR2 SQIVND (reference sequence). This CDR3 has 15 amino acids. Notes on this clone: Its antigen is still unknown.

The chain is built from TRBV19 and TRBJ1-3; 7 nucleotides line up with TRBD1. The material was peripheral blood, obtained on day 0 of AZD1222 vaccination. This clonotype was obtained from an adult in good health. DNA for the CDR3: TGTGCCAGTAGTACAAACAGGGGACCTGGAAACACCATATATTTT. It codes for CASSTNRGPGNTIYF. The complete variable domain, with remaining parts taken from reference TRBV19 and TRBJ1-3, reads DGGITQSPKYLFRKEGQNVTLSCEQNLNHDAMYWYRQDPGQGLRLIYYSQIVNDFQKGDIAEGYSVSREKKESFPLTVTSAQKNPTAFYLCASSTNRGPGNTIYFGEGSWLTVV.